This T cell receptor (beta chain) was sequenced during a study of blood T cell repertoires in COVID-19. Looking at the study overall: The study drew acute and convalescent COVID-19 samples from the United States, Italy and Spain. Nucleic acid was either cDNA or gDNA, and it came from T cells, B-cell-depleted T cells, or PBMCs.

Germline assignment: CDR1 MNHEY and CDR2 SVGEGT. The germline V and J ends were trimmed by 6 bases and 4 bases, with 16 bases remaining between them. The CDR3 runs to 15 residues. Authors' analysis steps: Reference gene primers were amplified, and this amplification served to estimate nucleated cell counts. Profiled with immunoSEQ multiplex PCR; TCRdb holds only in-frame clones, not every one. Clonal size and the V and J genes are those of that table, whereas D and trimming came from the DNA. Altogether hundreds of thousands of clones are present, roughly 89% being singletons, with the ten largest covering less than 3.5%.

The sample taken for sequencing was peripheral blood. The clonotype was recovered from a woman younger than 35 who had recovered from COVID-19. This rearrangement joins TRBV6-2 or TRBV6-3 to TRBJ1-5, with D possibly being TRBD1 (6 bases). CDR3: CASSDPGARNQPQHF. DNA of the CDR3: TGTGCCAGCAGCGACCCAGGGGCTCGGAATCAGCCCCAGCATTTT.